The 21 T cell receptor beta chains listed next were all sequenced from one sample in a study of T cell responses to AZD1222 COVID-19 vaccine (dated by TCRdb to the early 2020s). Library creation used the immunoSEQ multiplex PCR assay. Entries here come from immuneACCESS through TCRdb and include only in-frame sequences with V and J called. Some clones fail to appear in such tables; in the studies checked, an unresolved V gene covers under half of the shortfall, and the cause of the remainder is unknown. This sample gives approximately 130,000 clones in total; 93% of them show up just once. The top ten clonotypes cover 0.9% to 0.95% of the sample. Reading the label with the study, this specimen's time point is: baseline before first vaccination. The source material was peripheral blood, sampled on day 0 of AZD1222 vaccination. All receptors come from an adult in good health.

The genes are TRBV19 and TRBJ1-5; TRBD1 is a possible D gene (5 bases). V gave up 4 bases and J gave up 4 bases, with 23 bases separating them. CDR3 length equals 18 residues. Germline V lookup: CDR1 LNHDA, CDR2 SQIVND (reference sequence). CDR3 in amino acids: CASSKAGWTPLSNQPQHF. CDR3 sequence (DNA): TGTGCCAGTAGTAAAGCGGGCTGGACACCGCTTTCGAATCAGCCCCAGCATTTT.

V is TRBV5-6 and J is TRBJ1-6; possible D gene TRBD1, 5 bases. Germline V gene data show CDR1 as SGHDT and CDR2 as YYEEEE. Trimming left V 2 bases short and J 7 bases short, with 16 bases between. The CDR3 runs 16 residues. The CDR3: CASSFPGTGVNSPLHF. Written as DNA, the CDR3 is TGTGCCAGCAGCTTCCCCGGGACGGGGGTCAATTCACCCCTCCACTTT. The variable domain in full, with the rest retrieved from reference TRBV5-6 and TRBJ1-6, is DAGVTQSPTHLIKTRGQQVTLRCSPKSGHDTVSWYQQALGQGPQFIFQYYEEEERQRGNFPDRFSGHQFPNYSSELNVNALLLGDSALYLCASSFPGTGVNSPLHFGNGTRLTVT.

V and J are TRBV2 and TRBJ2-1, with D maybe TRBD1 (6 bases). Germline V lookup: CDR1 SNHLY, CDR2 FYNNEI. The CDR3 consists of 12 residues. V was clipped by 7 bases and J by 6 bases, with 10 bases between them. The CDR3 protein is CASTSDSNEQFF. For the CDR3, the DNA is TGTGCCAGCACCTCGGACAGCAATGAGCAGTTCTTC.

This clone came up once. CDR3 sequence reads: CAIYSTELNQPQHF. The DNA for the CDR3 is TGTGCCATCTATAGTACAGAACTCAATCAGCCCCAGCATTTT. The chain joins TRBV10-3 to TRBJ1-5; D unclear. Germline V gene sequence: CDR1 ENHRY, CDR2 SYGVKD. The CDR3 is made up of 14 amino acids. V lost 8 bases and J 3 bases, leaving 14 bases between the germline ends.

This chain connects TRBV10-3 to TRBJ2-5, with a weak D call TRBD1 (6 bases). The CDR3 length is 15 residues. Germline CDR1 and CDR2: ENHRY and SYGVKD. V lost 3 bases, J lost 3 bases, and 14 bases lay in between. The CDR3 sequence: CAISDFDAGEETQYF. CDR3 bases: TGTGCCATCAGTGATTTTGATGCAGGGGAAGAGACCCAGTACTTC.

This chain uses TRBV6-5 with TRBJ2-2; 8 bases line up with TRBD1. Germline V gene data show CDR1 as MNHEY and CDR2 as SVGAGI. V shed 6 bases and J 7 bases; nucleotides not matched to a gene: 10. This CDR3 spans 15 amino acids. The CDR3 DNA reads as TGTGCCAGCAGCCAAAGGACAGGGTTAGACGGGGAGCTGTTTTTT. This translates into CASSQRTGLDGELFF.

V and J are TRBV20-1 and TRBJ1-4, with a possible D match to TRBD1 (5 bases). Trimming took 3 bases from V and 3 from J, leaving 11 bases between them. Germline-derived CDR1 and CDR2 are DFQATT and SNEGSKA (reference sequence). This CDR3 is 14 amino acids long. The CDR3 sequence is CSASRQGSNEKLFF. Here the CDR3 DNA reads TGCAGTGCTAGTCGGCAGGGTTCTAATGAAAAACTGTTTTTT.

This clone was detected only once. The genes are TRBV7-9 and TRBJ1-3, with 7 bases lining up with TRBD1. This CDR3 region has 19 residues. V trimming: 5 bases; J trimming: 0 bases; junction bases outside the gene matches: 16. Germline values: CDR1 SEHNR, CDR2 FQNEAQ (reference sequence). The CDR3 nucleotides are TGTGCCAGCAGCCAACGGGGACAGAGCGTTTTCTCCTCTGGAAACACCATATATTTT. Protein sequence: CASSQRGQSVFSSGNTIYF.

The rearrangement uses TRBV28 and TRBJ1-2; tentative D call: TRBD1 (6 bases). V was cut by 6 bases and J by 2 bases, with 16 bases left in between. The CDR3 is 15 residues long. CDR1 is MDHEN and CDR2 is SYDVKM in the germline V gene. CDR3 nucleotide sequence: TGTGCCAGCAGGGCGTCATACGGACAGAACTATGGCTACACCTTC. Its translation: CASRASYGQNYGYTF.

The CDR3 bases are TGTGCCAGCAGCTTGGGTTATAGCAATCAGCCCCAGCATTTT. It yields the protein CASSLGYSNQPQHF. The chain recombines TRBV7-8 with TRBJ1-5; D gene uncertain. CDR3 length equals 14 residues. Trimming stripped 3 bases from V and 0 bases from J, with 6 bases between. Germline V gives CDR1 SGHVS, CDR2 FQNEAQ.

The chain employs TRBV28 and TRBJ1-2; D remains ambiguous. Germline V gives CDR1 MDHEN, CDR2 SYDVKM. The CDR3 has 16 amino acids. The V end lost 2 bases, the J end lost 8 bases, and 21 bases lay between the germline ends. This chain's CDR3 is CASSLQQDSPTGGYTF. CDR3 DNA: TGTGCCAGCAGTTTACAGCAGGACTCACCCACGGGAGGCTACACCTTC.

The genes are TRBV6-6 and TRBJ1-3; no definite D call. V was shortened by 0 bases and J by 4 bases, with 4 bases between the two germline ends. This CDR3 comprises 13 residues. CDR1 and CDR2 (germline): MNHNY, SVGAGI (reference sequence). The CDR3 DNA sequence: TGTGCCAGCAGTTACTCGGGAGGAAACACCATATATTTT. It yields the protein CASSYSGGNTIYF.

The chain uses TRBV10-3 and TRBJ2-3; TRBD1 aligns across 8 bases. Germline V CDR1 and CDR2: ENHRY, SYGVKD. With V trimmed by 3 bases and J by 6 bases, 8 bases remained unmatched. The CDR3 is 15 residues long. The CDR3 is CAISDTGGGVDTQYF. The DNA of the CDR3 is TGTGCCATCAGTGACACAGGGGGTGGGGTGGATACGCAGTATTTT.

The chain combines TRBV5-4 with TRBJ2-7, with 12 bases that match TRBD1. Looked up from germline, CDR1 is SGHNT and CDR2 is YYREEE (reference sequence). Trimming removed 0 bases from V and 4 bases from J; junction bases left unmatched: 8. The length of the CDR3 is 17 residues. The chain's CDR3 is CASSLGSGTGGFYEQYF. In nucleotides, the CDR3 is TGTGCCAGCAGCTTGGGTTCGGGGACAGGGGGCTTTTACGAGCAGTACTTC.

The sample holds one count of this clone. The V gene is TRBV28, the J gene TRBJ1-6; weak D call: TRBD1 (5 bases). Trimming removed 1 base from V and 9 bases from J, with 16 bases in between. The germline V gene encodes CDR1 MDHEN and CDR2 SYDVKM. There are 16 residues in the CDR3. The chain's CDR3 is CASSLLSGGVGSPLHF. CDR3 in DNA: TGTGCCAGCAGTTTATTGAGTGGAGGGGTAGGTTCACCCCTCCACTTT. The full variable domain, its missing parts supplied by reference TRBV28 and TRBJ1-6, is DVKVTQSSRYLVKRTGEKVFLECVQDMDHENMFWYRQDPGLGLRLIYFSYDVKMKEKGDIPEGYSVSREKKERFSLILESASTNQTSMYLCASSLLSGGVGSPLHFGNGTRLTVT.

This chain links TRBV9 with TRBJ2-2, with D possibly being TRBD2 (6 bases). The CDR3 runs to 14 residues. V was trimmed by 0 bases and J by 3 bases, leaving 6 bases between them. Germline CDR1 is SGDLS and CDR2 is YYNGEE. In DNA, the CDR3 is TGTGCCAGCAGCGTAGGGGAGGACACCGGGGAGCTGTTTTTT. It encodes CASSVGEDTGELFF.

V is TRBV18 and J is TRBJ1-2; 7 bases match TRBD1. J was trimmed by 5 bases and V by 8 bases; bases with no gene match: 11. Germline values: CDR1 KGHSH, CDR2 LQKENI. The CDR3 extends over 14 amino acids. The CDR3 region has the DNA TGTGCCAGCACAACCGCCGGGACAGCTTATGGCTACACCTTC. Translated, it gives CASTTAGTAYGYTF.

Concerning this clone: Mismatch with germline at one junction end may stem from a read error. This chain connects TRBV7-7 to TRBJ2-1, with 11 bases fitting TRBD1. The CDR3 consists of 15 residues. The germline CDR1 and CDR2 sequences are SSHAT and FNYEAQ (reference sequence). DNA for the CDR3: TGTGCTAGCAGCTTCGGGACAGGGGGAAGAAATGAGCAGTTCTTC. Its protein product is CASSFGTGGRNEQFF.

As DNA, the CDR3 is TGTGCCAGCAGCGACCGACCAGGGGTACTCACTGAAGCTTTCTTT. Amino acid sequence: CASSDRPGVLTEAFF. This chain connects TRBV7-9 to TRBJ1-1; tentative D call: TRBD1 (6 bases). Looked up from germline, CDR1 is SEHNR and CDR2 is FQNEAQ (reference sequence). The CDR3 contains 15 residues. The V end was cut by 5 bases, the J end by 4 bases, with 17 bases between.

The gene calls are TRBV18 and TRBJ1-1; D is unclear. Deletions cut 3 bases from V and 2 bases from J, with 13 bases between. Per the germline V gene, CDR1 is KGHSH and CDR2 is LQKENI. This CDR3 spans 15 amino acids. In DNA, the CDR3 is TGTGCCAGCTCACCGTACAGACAACCCAACACTGAAGCTTTCTTT. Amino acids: CASSPYRQPNTEAFF.

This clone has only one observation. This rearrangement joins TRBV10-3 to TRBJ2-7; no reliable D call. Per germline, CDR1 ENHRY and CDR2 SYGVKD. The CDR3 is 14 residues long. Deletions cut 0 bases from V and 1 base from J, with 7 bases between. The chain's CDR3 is CAISESKGSYEQYF. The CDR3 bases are TGTGCCATCAGTGAGTCGAAGGGTTCCTACGAGCAGTACTTC.